One and the same sample provided the 18 T cell receptor beta chains below, sequenced in a study of response to subunit inactivated influenza vaccine. One entry per CDR3 protein results from TCRdb running MiXCR on the RT-PCR reads. The repertoire has fewer than 700,000 distinct CDR3 sequences, 10% to 15% of them found once; the top ten carry around 14%. The sample consisted of PBMCs from blood, taken more than 35 days after vaccination. These receptors were taken from a middle-aged man who received an inactivated influenza vaccine.

The J gene is TRBJ1-4, the V gene TRBV5-1; D not certain. Per germline, CDR1 SGHRS and CDR2 YFSETQ. With 0 bases removed from V and 3 bases from J, the gap between germline ends came to 12 bases. The CDR3 covers 16 residues. Written as DNA, the CDR3 is TGCGCCAGCAGCTTGGCCCTCGGCAGCTCTAATGAAAAACTGTTTTTT. Its protein is CASSLALGSSNEKLFF.

This CDR3 reads CASSGGGTPPTDTQYF. The CDR3 nucleotides read TGTGCCAGCTCCGGCGGGGGGACCCCCCCCACAGATACGCAGTATTTT. This sequence joins TRBV6-1 and TRBJ2-3; 8 nucleotides line up with TRBD2. This CDR3 comprises 16 residues. Losses at the gene ends were 8 bases for V and 2 bases for J; bases not matched to a gene: 12. The germline V gene has CDR1 MNHNS and CDR2 SASEGT.

This clonotype was picked up a small number of times. The chain is built from TRBV20-1 and TRBJ2-7, with unresolved D. The CDR3 contains 11 residues. Trimming took 7 bases from V and 6 from J, leaving 13 bases between them. Looked up from germline, CDR1 is DFQATT and CDR2 is SNEGSKA (reference sequence). The CDR3 DNA sequence: TGCAGTGTCGAGGACCCCAGCGAGCAGTACTTC. It is translated as CSVEDPSEQYF.

This clonotype was seen a handful of times. The chain uses TRBV28 and TRBJ2-1; TRBD2 aligns across 11 bases. The germline CDR1 and CDR2 sequences are MDHEN and SYDVKM. The CDR3 covers 13 residues. With 10 bases clipped from V and 7 bases from J, the junction kept 6 bases outside the gene matches. CDR3 in DNA: TGTGCCACCACTAGCGGGGGAAGTAATGAGCAGTTCTTC. It is translated as CATTSGGSNEQFF.

The chain has TRBV12-3 or TRBV12-4 and TRBJ2-3; 8 nucleotides agree with TRBD2. With V trimmed by 4 bases and J by 0 bases, 6 bases remained unmatched. The CDR3 runs to 16 residues. The CDR3 coding sequence is TGTGCCAGCAGTTCACGGACTAGCTTAAGCACAGATACGCAGTATTTT. Encoded protein: CASSSRTSLSTDTQYF.

The chain combines TRBV24-1 with TRBJ2-2; the match to TRBD2 covers 10 bases. This CDR3 has 18 amino acids. V shed 7 bases and J 4 bases; nucleotides not matched to a gene: 14. CDR1 is KGHDR and CDR2 is SFDVKD in the germline V gene. CDR3 nucleotides: TGTGCCACCAGCCCACCTAGCGGGGGACCCTCGGGCACCGGGGAGCTGTTTTTT. Translation gives CATSPPSGGPSGTGELFF.

CDR3 in amino acids: CSVRTSRRRYEQYF. DNA for the CDR3: TGCAGCGTTAGGACTAGCAGGAGGAGATACGAGCAGTACTTC. The genes are TRBV29-1 and TRBJ2-7; 8 bases are shared with TRBD2. The length of the CDR3 is 14 residues. Germline V gives CDR1 SQVTM, CDR2 ANQGSEA. V lost 5 bases to trimming and J lost 4 bases; unmatched junction nucleotides: 10.

This clonotype was counted only a few times. V and J are TRBV4-2 and TRBJ2-5; D is uncertain. Per the germline V gene, CDR1 is LGHNA and CDR2 is YNFKEQ. This CDR3 region has 15 residues. V gave up 1 base and J gave up 1 base, with 10 bases separating them. CDR3 DNA sequence: TGTGCCAGCAGCCAAGGGAAAGGTGGCCAAGAGACCCAGTACTTC. Its protein is CASSQGKGGQETQYF.

This clonotype was seen a handful of times. The chain uses TRBV12-3 or TRBV12-4 and TRBJ2-5; D is uncertain. This CDR3 contains 14 residues. The V gene lost 3 bases and the J gene lost 2 bases, with 10 bases spanning the gap. The CDR3 DNA is TGTGCCAGCAGTTTGTCGGTCGGTCAAGAGACCCAGTACTTC. This gives the protein CASSLSVGQETQYF.

Comments on this clonotype: A much larger clone differs by one base, so this may be a read error. The CDR3 region is CAVSPTWTGSSNTGELFF. The CDR3 nucleotides read TGTGCCGTCAGTCCCACCTGGACAGGGAGTTCGAACACCGGGGAGCTGTTTTTT. This chain uses TRBV10-3 with TRBJ2-2, with 8 bases fitting TRBD1. This CDR3 spans 18 amino acids. CDR1 is ENHRY, CDR2 SYGVKD, per germline.

V is TRBV7-2 and J is TRBJ2-3, with D unresolved. Germline loops: CDR1 SGHTA, CDR2 FQGNSA. Deletions cut 1 base from V and 2 bases from J, with 7 bases between. This CDR3 contains 14 residues. DNA for the CDR3: TGTGCCAGCAGCTTAGATCCGTTCACAGATACGCAGTATTTT. It specifies CASSLDPFTDTQYF.

Concerning this clonotype: One base away lies a much larger clone, so this may be a sequencing read error. V is TRBV20-1 and J is TRBJ1-6; a possible D gene is TRBD1 (5 bases). V dropped 2 bases and J dropped 6 bases, with 8 bases sitting between them. Germline V lookup: CDR1 DFQATT, CDR2 SNEGSKA (reference sequence). The CDR3 has 13 residues. The CDR3 nucleotides read TGCAGTGCTAGACAGGGAGTTAATTCACCCCTCCACTTT. Translating gives CSARQGVNSPLHF.

This rearrangement joins TRBV5-6 to TRBJ1-2; D uncertain. The length of the CDR3 is 14 residues. Germline loops: CDR1 SGHDT, CDR2 YYEEEE. V lost 5 bases and J 5 bases, leaving 16 bases between the germline ends. The CDR3, as DNA: TGTGCCAGCAGAATAGGAGGGAGTTGGTATGGCTACACCTTC. Translated, it gives CASRIGGSWYGYTF.

This clonotype has a count of ten or more. This chain links TRBV5-5 with TRBJ1-1, with a possible D match to TRBD1 (5 bases). The CDR3 sequence is 15 residues long. Trimming took 2 bases from V and 0 from J, leaving 11 bases between them. The germline V gene has CDR1 SGHKS and CDR2 YYEKEE (reference sequence). The CDR3 spells CASSFGQNMNTEAFF. DNA for the CDR3: TGTGCCAGCAGCTTCGGACAAAACATGAACACTGAAGCTTTCTTT.

In its sample, this clonotype was seen many times. This chain connects TRBV6-5 to TRBJ1-1, with TRBD1 matching 9 bases. Germline trimming cut 4 bases from V and 3 bases from J; bases unmatched to any gene: 3. The CDR3 consists of 14 residues. CDR1 and CDR2 (germline): MNHEY, SVGAGI. Written as DNA, the CDR3 is TGTGCCAGCAGTTTCGGACAGGGGCACACTGAAGCTTTCTTT. This sequence encodes CASSFGQGHTEAFF.

The rearrangement joins TRBV12-3 or TRBV12-4 to TRBJ1-6; no reliable D call. The V end was cut by 7 bases, the J end by 5 bases, with 12 bases between. CDR3 size: 14 residues. CDR3 coding DNA: TGTGCCAGCACCCGCCGAAGGAATAATTCACCCCTCCACTTT. Translating it yields CASTRRRNNSPLHF.

J is TRBJ2-7 and V is TRBV18; D is possibly TRBD2 (5 bases). V was cut by 2 bases and J by 0 bases, with 14 bases left in between. This CDR3 has 16 residues. Germline CDR1 KGHSH, CDR2 LQKENI. The CDR3 loop is CASSPSGLGSSYEQYF. As DNA, the CDR3 is TGTGCCAGCTCACCAAGCGGACTGGGCAGCTCCTACGAGCAGTACTTC.

This clonotype was observed a handful of times. The chain links TRBV24-1 to TRBJ2-3; 8 bases map to TRBD1. Losses at the gene ends were 1 base for V and 4 bases for J; bases not matched to a gene: 9. The CDR3 contains 17 residues. CDR1 and CDR2 (germline): KGHDR, SFDVKD. CDR3 bases: TGTGCCACCAGTGATTTTGTAAGGACAGGGAGCCCAGATACGCAGTATTTT. It encodes CATSDFVRTGSPDTQYF.